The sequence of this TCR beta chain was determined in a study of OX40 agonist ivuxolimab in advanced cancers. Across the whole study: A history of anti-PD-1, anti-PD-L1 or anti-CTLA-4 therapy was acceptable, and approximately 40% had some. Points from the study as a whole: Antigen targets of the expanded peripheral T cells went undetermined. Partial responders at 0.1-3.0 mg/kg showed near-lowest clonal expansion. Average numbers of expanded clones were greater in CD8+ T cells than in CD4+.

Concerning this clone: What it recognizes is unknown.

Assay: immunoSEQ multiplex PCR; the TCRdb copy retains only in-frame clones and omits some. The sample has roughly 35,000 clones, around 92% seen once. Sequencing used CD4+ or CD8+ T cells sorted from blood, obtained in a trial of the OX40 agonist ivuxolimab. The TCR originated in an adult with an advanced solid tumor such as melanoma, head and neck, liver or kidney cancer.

The chain's CDR3 is CASSLSPLVGMYEQYF. The CDR3 bases are TGTGCCAGCAGTTTATCGCCCCTCGTTGGCATGTACGAGCAGTACTTC. The chain has TRBV27 and TRBJ2-7; no reliable D call. In germline, CDR1 is MNHEY, CDR2 SMNVEV (reference sequence). Trimming took off 0 bases at V and 4 bases at J, with 16 bases between the two ends. This CDR3 region has 16 residues.